The TCR beta chain described here comes from a study of cytomegalovirus exposure and HLA in healthy donors. Study-level points and caveats: Among immune exposure information, only CMV serostatus was available. In vitro checks showed that a few CMV-associated chains really do target CMV antigens. Presence/absence analyses assumed roughly uniform sequencing depth across donors.

PCR amplification relied on 60 Vbeta primers (plus 13 Jbeta primers). Sequencing used immunoSEQ multiplex PCR; TCRdb keeps in-frame clones, though not all of them. The data contain over 85,000 clones, around 82% of them singletons. A word on this clone: Its specificity is not known.

The sequence came from a middle-aged man in good health and CMV-seropositive. Specimen: PBMCs.

In DNA, the CDR3 is TGTGCCAGCAGCGACAGGTTCTCTGGAAACACCATATATTTT. Translated, it gives CASSDRFSGNTIYF. V is TRBV6-6 and J is TRBJ1-3; D possibly corresponds to TRBD1 (6 bases). This CDR3 region has 14 residues. The V gene's germline CDR1 is MNHNY and CDR2 SVGAGI (reference sequence). Trimming left V 6 bases short and J 0 bases short, with 9 bases between.